The 8 T cell receptor beta chains below all came from one sample that was sequenced in a study of identical twins. Each CDR3 protein gets one entry after TCRdb re-called the 5' RACE reads with MiXCR. The sample lists approximately 260,000 distinct CDR3 sequences; about an eighth were seen once. Material for sequencing was memory (CD45RO+) T cells sorted from blood. These receptors came from a woman aged 18-35 years in good health.

This chain joins TRBV7-2 and TRBJ1-2; D gene ambiguous. The length of the CDR3 is 14 residues. The ends were cut back, 1 base at V and 3 bases at J, with 9 bases in the middle. Germline CDR1 SGHTA, CDR2 FQGNSA. The CDR3 DNA sequence: TGTGCCAGCAGCTTAGTAGCCGCTGACTATGGCTACACCTTC. It is translated as CASSLVAADYGYTF.

This clonotype was detected a few times. The chain joins TRBV7-9 to TRBJ2-7; 10 positions agree with TRBD2. With V trimmed by 4 bases and J by 4 bases, 10 bases remained unmatched. Germline V gene sequence: CDR1 SEHNR, CDR2 FQNEAQ (reference sequence). The CDR3 has 16 residues. Here the CDR3 reads CASSSGRTSGIYEQYF. CDR3 in DNA: TGTGCCAGCAGCTCCGGGAGGACTAGCGGTATTTACGAGCAGTACTTC.

In this sample, this clonotype turned up a few times. J is TRBJ2-6 and V is TRBV6-1; D gene ambiguous. The germline V gene encodes CDR1 MNHNS and CDR2 SASEGT. With 7 bases removed from V and 0 bases from J, the gap between germline ends came to 7 bases. The CDR3 covers 14 residues. Written as DNA, the CDR3 is TGTGCCAGCAAGCGCTTCTCTGGGGCCAACGTCCTGACTTTC. Translated, it gives CASKRFSGANVLTF.

The rearrangement joins TRBV6-1 to TRBJ2-5, with 8 bases identical to TRBD1. CDR3 length: 13 residues. The V gene end was trimmed by 8 bases and the J gene end by 1 base; junction bases not matched to a gene: 3. Per the germline V gene, CDR1 is MNHNS and CDR2 is SASEGT. CDR3 region: CASWTGSQETQYF. CDR3 bases: TGTGCCAGCTGGACAGGGTCCCAAGAGACCCAGTACTTC.

The sample holds a few counts of this clonotype. The CDR3 here is CASSYSAGANYGYTF. The DNA of the CDR3 is TGTGCCAGCAGTTACTCGGCAGGCGCCAACTATGGCTACACCTTC. This chain links TRBV6-5 with TRBJ1-2; D not resolved. CDR3 length: 15 residues. The V and J ends lost 0 bases and 2 bases respectively, with 10 bases between them. The germline gives CDR1 MNHEY, CDR2 SVGAGI.

This clonotype has a count of ten or more. The rearrangement joins TRBV28 to TRBJ1-2, with D tentatively TRBD1 (6 bases). Germline V gives CDR1 MDHEN, CDR2 SYDVKM. V was clipped by 4 bases and J by 2 bases, with 11 bases between them. The CDR3 sequence is 14 residues long. CDR3: CASSWGQGNYGYTF. CDR3 bases: TGTGCCAGCAGTTGGGGCCAGGGGAACTATGGCTACACCTTC.

V usage is TRBV20-1 and J usage is TRBJ2-1; 12 bases align to TRBD2. Germline V gene data show CDR1 as DFQATT and CDR2 as SNEGSKA (reference sequence). The V gene end was trimmed by 2 bases and the J gene end by 6 bases; junction bases not matched to a gene: 5. The CDR3 extends over 15 amino acids. CDR3 amino acids: CSARKLAGGLNEQFF. As DNA, the CDR3 is TGCAGTGCTAGAAAACTAGCGGGAGGTCTCAATGAGCAGTTCTTC.

The chain has TRBV7-2 and TRBJ2-7; D possibly corresponds to TRBD1 (6 bases). In germline, CDR1 is SGHTA, CDR2 FQGNSA. V lost 4 bases and J lost 7, with 14 bases in between. The CDR3 runs to 13 residues. The CDR3 DNA reads TGTGCCAGCAGCTCCGACAGGTTCTCGGAGCAGTACTTC. This sequence encodes CASSSDRFSEQYF.